The text below deals with one T cell receptor (beta chain). The target antigen is unknown. The record originates from a study of post-analysis software for immune sequencing data. Study overall: As for disease course, relapsing-remitting, secondary progressive and progressive-relapsing multiple sclerosis were all included.

The study's findings and limits: Four to six TRBV segments appeared more often in patients than in controls, and TRBV5-6, TRBV5-1 and TRBV20-1 were among these. Strong co-clustering by F measure linked samples that shared a preparation batch.

Unique molecular identifiers were built into the TCR beta cDNA libraries. MiXCR, applied by TCRdb to the PCR reads, yields one record per CDR3 protein. The table has hundreds of thousands of distinct CDR3 sequences, around 64% seen once. The CDR3 loop spans 11 amino acids. Germline CDR1 DFQATT, CDR2 SNEGSKA (reference sequence). The V and J ends lost 3 bases and 7 bases respectively, with 9 bases between them. Sequences were obtained from blood. This chain joins TRBV20-1 and TRBJ1-2; the D gene is possibly TRBD1 (5 bases). The sequence came from a girl aged 2 to 9 with multiple sclerosis. The chain's CDR3 is CSASRGPGYTF. CDR3 DNA sequence: TGCAGTGCTAGCCGGGGCCCTGGCTACACCTTC.